These T cell receptor beta chains were read from a single sample in a study of shared clonotypes between healthy human individuals. The method was immunoSEQ multiplex PCR; TCRdb's version includes in-frame clones alone and lacks a portion of them. The repertoire consists of about 560,000 clones, with around three quarters occurring once and the leading ten covering about 11%. The source material was PBMCs. All receptors derive from a woman in her 40s in good health. Some clones in this sample may be carry-over from other donors' samples. CDR3s include the opening cysteine and the closing phenylalanine or tryptophan. D genes are given only for firm matches. Only some rows state a clone size, as once, few, many or a class for expanded clones.

.	once	TRBV28	TRBJ2-6	CASNPGSGANVLTF	TGTGCCAGCAATCCGGGCTCTGGGGCCAACGTCCTGACTTTC
TRBD2	.	TRBV28	TRBJ2-5	CASSPRGEIETQYF	TGTGCCAGCAGTCCCCGGGGGGAAATAGAGACCCAGTACTTC
.	many	TRBV29-1	TRBJ1-5	CSVLLSDGRPQHF	TGCAGCGTTTTGTTATCAGACGGACGGCCCCAGCATTTT
TRBD1	once	TRBV5-1	TRBJ1-4	CASSLDRAGEKLFF	TGCGCCAGCAGTCTGGACAGGGCGGGGGAAAAACTGTTTTTT
.	.	TRBV27	TRBJ1-2	CASSLSYRDYGYTF	TGTGCCAGCAGTTTATCGTACAGGGACTATGGCTACACCTTC
.	.	TRBV21-1	TRBJ1-4	CASSKEAGVNEKLFF	TGTGCCAGCAGCAAAGAGGCAGGGGTTAATGAAAAACTGTTTTTT
TRBD2	.	TRBV9	TRBJ2-1	CASSPSGSSYNEQFF	TGTGCCAGCAGCCCTAGCGGGAGCTCCTACAATGAGCAGTTCTTC
TRBD1	.	TRBV30	TRBJ1-1	CAWQGQENTEAFF	TGTGCCTGGCAGGGACAGGAGAACACTGAAGCTTTCTTT
.	few	TRBV28	TRBJ2-7	CASRGGPREQYF	TGTGCCAGCAGGGGGGGACCTCGAGAGCAGTACTTC
.	.	TRBV6-1	TRBJ2-3	CASSSPGMLTDTQYF	TGTGCCAGCAGCTCCCCAGGGATGTTAACAGATACGCAGTATTTT
.	.	TRBV5-1	TRBJ1-5	CASSRDGLNQPQHF	TGCGCCAGCAGCCGCGACGGACTCAATCAGCCCCAGCATTTT
.	few	TRBV7-9	TRBJ2-7	CASSLASHEQYF	TGTGCCAGCAGCTTAGCGTCCCACGAGCAGTACTTC
.	.	TRBV7-2	TRBJ1-1	CASSSQGYTEAFF	TGTGCCAGCAGCTCACAGGGATACACTGAAGCTTTCTTT
.	.	TRBV7-8	TRBJ1-1	CASSLAVGNTEAFF	TGTGCCAGCAGCTTAGCGGTAGGGAACACTGAAGCTTTCTTT
TRBD2	.	TRBV7-9	TRBJ2-1	CASSPQGLAGVSNEQFF	TGTGCCAGCAGCCCCCAGGGACTAGCGGGAGTATCAAATGAGCAGTTCTTC
TRBD2	once	TRBV28	TRBJ2-3	CASSLRLAGGDTQYF	TGTGCCAGCAGCCTGAGGCTAGCGGGAGGGGATACGCAGTATTTT
.	.	TRBV9	TRBJ2-5	CASSAVQETQYF	TGTGCCAGCAGCGCAGTTCAGGAGACCCAGTACTTC
.	few	TRBV5-1	TRBJ2-2	CASSGAGLTGELFF	TGCGCCAGCAGCGGTGCGGGTCTTACCGGGGAGCTGTTTTTT
.	.	TRBV18	TRBJ1-1	CASSPPGLSTEAFF	TGTGCCAGCTCACCACCGGGTCTTAGTACTGAAGCTTTCTTT
TRBD1	.	TRBV5-5	TRBJ2-2	CASSRTGVTGELFF	TGTGCCAGCAGCCGGACAGGGGTTACCGGGGAGCTGTTTTTT
.	few	TRBV11-2	TRBJ2-3	CASSLGPQTDTQYF	TGTGCCAGCAGCTTAGGCCCTCAAACAGATACGCAGTATTTT
.	once	TRBV29-1	TRBJ1-4	CSVVESGWEKLFF	TGCAGCGTTGTGGAAAGTGGATGGGAAAAACTGTTTTTT
.	.	TRBV10-3	TRBJ2-5	CAISESEQGGQETQYF	TGTGCCATCAGTGAGTCGGAACAGGGTGGTCAAGAGACCCAGTACTTC
.	few	TRBV2	TRBJ1-2	CASRADGVYGYTF	TGTGCCAGCAGAGCGGACGGTGTCTATGGCTACACCTTC
.	few	TRBV9	TRBJ2-2	CASSVDTGELFF	TGTGCCAGCAGCGTAGACACCGGGGAGCTGTTTTTT
.	.	TRBV28	TRBJ2-1	CAAGPPGRQFF	TGTGCCGCGGGACCTCCTGGTCGGCAGTTCTTC
TRBD2	.	TRBV28	TRBJ2-1	CASSPTSGHLGNEQFF	TGTGCCAGCAGTCCGACTAGCGGGCACCTTGGAAATGAGCAGTTCTTC
.	.	TRBV5-4	TRBJ2-7	CASSFGGLYEQYF	TGTGCCAGCAGCTTTGGGGGACTCTACGAGCAGTACTTC
.	.	TRBV28	TRBJ2-3	CASTQLDTQYF	TGTGCCAGCACACAATTGGATACGCAGTATTTT
.	.	TRBV25-1	TRBJ2-1	CASSESYRRSYNEQFF	TGTGCCAGCAGTGAATCTTACAGGCGGTCCTACAATGAGCAGTTCTTC
.	.	TRBV21-1	TRBJ2-7	CASSNPGEAYEQYF	TGTGCCAGCAGCAACCCGGGAGAGGCCTACGAGCAGTACTTC
.	few	TRBV11-2	TRBJ2-2	CASSSGQRSTGELFF	TGTGCCAGCAGCTCCGGACAGAGAAGCACCGGGGAGCTGTTTTTT
TRBD2	.	TRBV27	TRBJ2-7	CVSSISGRVSYEQYF	TGTGTCAGCAGTATTAGCGGGAGAGTTTCCTACGAGCAGTACTTC
.	.	TRBV7-9	TRBJ2-3	CASSSNAARTTDTQYF	TGTGCCAGCAGCTCCAATGCAGCCAGAACAACAGATACGCAGTATTTT
TRBD1	few	TRBV29-1	TRBJ1-1	CSVWEGATEAFF	TGCAGCGTCTGGGAGGGGGCGACTGAAGCTTTCTTT
TRBD2	.	TRBV7-3	TRBJ2-3	CASSLTSGSFSTDTQYF	TGTGCCAGCAGCCTAACTAGCGGGAGTTTTAGCACAGATACGCAGTATTTT
TRBD1	once	TRBV28	TRBJ2-7	CASSAAGQGKQYF	TGTGCCAGCAGTGCGGCGGGACAGGGCAAGCAGTACTTC
TRBD1	.	TRBV7-2	TRBJ2-7	CASSLESGGEQYF	TGTGCCAGCAGCTTAGAGTCAGGGGGCGAGCAGTACTTC
.	.	TRBV5-4	TRBJ2-7	CASSGSQGHSYEQYF	TGTGCCAGCAGCGGGTCACAGGGCCACTCCTACGAGCAGTACTTC
.	.	TRBV30	TRBJ1-3	CAWSWSSGNTIYF	TGTGCCTGGAGTTGGAGCTCTGGAAACACCATATATTTT
TRBD2	.	TRBV5-6	TRBJ2-1	CASSLASGRALLPNEQFF	TGTGCCAGCAGCTTGGCTAGCGGGAGGGCCCTCCTCCCCAATGAGCAGTTCTTC
.	few	TRBV28	TRBJ2-7	CASSPWGYEQYF	TGTGCCAGCAGTCCCTGGGGGTACGAGCAGTACTTC
TRBD2	.	TRBV9	TRBJ2-7	CASSVLAGAPYEQYF	TGTGCCAGCAGCGTTTTAGCGGGAGCCCCCTACGAGCAGTACTTC
TRBD2	.	TRBV7-9	TRBJ2-2	CASQRGVGELFF	TGTGCCAGCCAGCGGGGGGTCGGGGAGCTGTTTTTT
TRBD1	.	TRBV19	TRBJ2-7	CASSPQGDLAYEQYF	TGTGCCAGTAGTCCACAGGGGGATCTAGCCTACGAGCAGTACTTC
.	few	TRBV14	TRBJ2-3	CASSQGRGDTDTQYF	TGTGCCAGCAGCCAAGGTCGGGGAGACACAGATACGCAGTATTTT
TRBD1	.	TRBV18	TRBJ1-5	CASSPRPPGQLNQPQHF	TGTGCCAGCTCACCAAGGCCGCCGGGACAGCTTAATCAGCCCCAGCATTTT
TRBD1	.	TRBV9	TRBJ2-5	CASSVDAGTGKFGETQYF	TGTGCCAGCAGCGTAGATGCCGGGACAGGCAAGTTTGGGGAGACCCAGTACTTC
.	.	TRBV7-2	TRBJ2-7	CASSRGGTVYEQYF	TGTGCCAGCAGCAGGGGGGGGACAGTCTACGAGCAGTACTTC
.	.	TRBV7-2	TRBJ2-5	CASSLVGSSETQYF	TGTGCCAGCAGCTTAGTTGGGTCGTCAGAGACCCAGTACTTC
TRBD2	.	TRBV5-4	TRBJ2-7	CASSLTSGSREQYF	TGTGCCAGCAGCTTAACTAGCGGGAGTCGCGAGCAGTACTTC
.	.	TRBV10-3	TRBJ2-2	CAISDRDRRSTGELFF	TGTGCCATCAGTGACAGGGATAGGAGGAGCACCGGGGAGCTGTTTTTT
.	once	TRBV11-3	TRBJ1-1	CASKGGPGATEAFF	TGTGCCAGCAAGGGGGGCCCCGGCGCCACTGAAGCTTTCTTT